The 2 T cell receptor beta chains reported below all come from one sample, sequenced in a study of cytomegalovirus exposure and HLA in healthy donors. In the PCR, 60 Vbeta and 13 Jbeta primers were used. The method was immunoSEQ multiplex PCR; TCRdb's version includes in-frame clones alone and lacks a portion of them. The sample lists 96,000 or so clones, 65% to 80% occurring once. Sample: PBMCs. Receptors originate from a female donor in good health and CMV-seropositive.

This rearrangement joins TRBV28 to TRBJ1-2; D call uncertain. The CDR3 extends over 14 amino acids. V lost 3 bases and J 4 bases, leaving 12 bases between the germline ends. Germline assignment: CDR1 MDHEN and CDR2 SYDVKM. The CDR3, as DNA: TGTGCCAGCAGTTTCGGCCCAACTAGCTATGGCTACACCTTC. Protein: CASSFGPTSYGYTF.

This clone was seen a single time. The CDR3 protein is CASSIMAVSYNEQFF. The DNA of the CDR3 is TGTGCCAGTAGTATAATGGCGGTCTCCTACAATGAGCAGTTCTTC. This rearrangement joins TRBV19 to TRBJ2-1; unclear D gene. The CDR3 consists of 15 residues. CDR1 and CDR2 from the germline V gene are LNHDA and SQIVND (reference sequence). V was shortened by 2 bases and J by 0 bases, with 8 bases between the two germline ends.